The 11 T cell receptor beta chains below all came from one sample that was sequenced in a study of T cells in localized non-small cell lung cancer. The protocol was immunoSEQ multiplex PCR, while the TCRdb copy is restricted to in-frame clones and leaves out a portion. The top ten clones hold 3.5% of a sample with roughly 39,000 clones, approximately 86% of them seen once. The source was peripheral blood, collected before any cancer treatment. These receptors came from a man aged 18 to 49 with stage I lung adenocarcinoma.

This clone was seen only a few times. The chain recombines TRBV5-1 with TRBJ2-6; unclear D gene. Germline CDR1 is SGHRS and CDR2 is YFSETQ. Trimming removed 4 bases at V and 2 bases at J, with 10 bases between. This CDR3 comprises 15 residues. Here the CDR3 reads CASSPGRAGANVLTF. The CDR3 region has the DNA TGCGCCAGCAGCCCCGGGCGTGCTGGGGCCAACGTCCTGACTTTC.

The chain uses TRBV5-1 and TRBJ2-5, with 9 bases aligning to TRBD1. CDR1 and CDR2 (germline): SGHRS, YFSETQ. CDR3 length: 16 amino acids. V lost 4 bases to trimming and J lost 4 bases; unmatched junction nucleotides: 11. CDR3 in DNA: TGCGCCAGCAGCGGAGGACCGACAGGGGGGGGAGAGACCCAGTACTTC. This translates into CASSGGPTGGGETQYF. Together with reference TRBV5-1 and TRBJ2-5, the CDR3 gives the full variable domain: KAGVTQTPRYLIKTRGQQVTLSCSPISGHRSVSWYQQTPGQGLQFLFEYFSETQRNKGNFPGRFSGRQFSNSRSEMNVSTLELGDSALYLCASSGGPTGGGETQYFGPGTRLLVL.

The V and J genes are TRBV7-9 and TRBJ1-2, with D possibly being TRBD1 (6 bases). Trimming cost V 5 bases and J 2 bases, with 9 bases left between them. The CDR3 is 13 residues long. Germline loops: CDR1 SEHNR, CDR2 FQNEAQ (reference sequence). The DNA of the CDR3 is TGTGCCAGCAGCCTACAGGGAAACTATGGCTACACCTTC. It is translated as CASSLQGNYGYTF.

The chain carries TRBV6-1 and TRBJ1-5, with D tentatively TRBD1 (5 bases). Trimming removed 2 bases from V and 4 bases from J, with 6 bases in between. Germline V lookup: CDR1 MNHNS, CDR2 SASEGT. This CDR3 region has 13 residues. CDR3 coding DNA: TGTGCCAGCAGTGAAACAGGTAATCAGCCCCAGCATTTT. Translating it yields CASSETGNQPQHF.

This clone showed up just once. The rearrangement joins TRBV29-1 to TRBJ2-7; 10 bases map to TRBD2. Germline V gives CDR1 SQVTM, CDR2 ANQGSEA. The junction had 4 bases not matched to a gene; V was cut back by 6 bases and J by 2 bases. This CDR3 comprises 13 residues. CDR3 protein: CSVSSGGTYEQYF. The DNA for the CDR3 is TGCAGCGTGAGTAGCGGGGGGACCTACGAGCAGTACTTC.

The chain recombines TRBV5-6 with TRBJ2-5, with 11 bases lining up with TRBD1. V was pared by 4 bases and J by 4 bases, with 6 bases of the junction left unmatched. Germline assignment: CDR1 SGHDT and CDR2 YYEEEE. This CDR3 comprises 15 residues. In DNA form, the CDR3 reads TGTGCCAGCAGCCAACCCGGGACAGGGGGAGAGACCCAGTACTTC. Protein: CASSQPGTGGETQYF. Full variable domain (remainder filled in from reference TRBV5-6 and TRBJ2-5): DAGVTQSPTHLIKTRGQQVTLRCSPKSGHDTVSWYQQALGQGPQFIFQYYEEEERQRGNFPDRFSGHQFPNYSSELNVNALLLGDSALYLCASSQPGTGGETQYFGPGTRLLVL.

V gene TRBV9 combines with J gene TRBJ1-1, with D perhaps matching TRBD1 (5 bases). The germline gives CDR1 SGDLS, CDR2 YYNGEE. V lost 7 bases and J lost 4, with 11 bases in between. The length of the CDR3 is 12 residues. In DNA form, the CDR3 reads TGTGCCAGCGGGGCCACGGGCACTGAAGCTTTCTTT. Protein product: CASGATGTEAFF.

The chain combines TRBV6-6 with TRBJ2-7; a weak D match, TRBD2 (7 bases). This CDR3 is built from 13 residues. CDR1 and CDR2 (germline): MNHNY, SVGAGI (reference sequence). Deletions cut 7 bases from V and 4 bases from J, with 14 bases between. The CDR3 loop is CASTFGGQYEQYF. CDR3 nucleotide sequence: TGTGCCAGCACCTTCGGGGGGCAATACGAGCAGTACTTC.

The V call is TRBV2, the J call TRBJ1-1; unclear D gene. V was pared by 1 base and J by 8 bases, with 11 bases between. CDR1 and CDR2 from the germline V gene are SNHLY and FYNNEI. This CDR3 comprises 13 residues. The CDR3 DNA reads TGTGCCAGCAGTGAAGAAGTGGTCAGAGAAGCTTTCTTT. Translation: CASSEEVVREAFF.

The chain uses TRBV18 and TRBJ1-1, with 7 bases matching TRBD1. J gave up 0 bases and V 6 bases, and 4 bases lay outside the gene matches. In germline, CDR1 is KGHSH, CDR2 LQKENI. The CDR3 sequence is 14 residues long. CDR3 region: CASSQGQMNTEAFF. DNA of the CDR3: TGTGCCAGCTCCCAGGGACAGATGAACACTGAAGCTTTCTTT.

The count of this clone is one. This chain joins TRBV11-3 and TRBJ2-5; 7 bases match TRBD1. J was trimmed by 5 bases and V by 6 bases; bases with no gene match: 9. The CDR3 spans 14 residues. The germline CDR1 and CDR2 sequences are SGHNT and YENEEA. This CDR3 reads CASSLRQGGETQYF. CDR3 DNA sequence: TGTGCCAGCAGTCTTAGACAGGGCGGGGAGACCCAGTACTTC.